This T cell receptor beta chain was found in a study of T cell repertoires in cytomegalovirus infection (dated by TCRdb to the late 2010s). Background on the whole study: Alongside well-studied HLA-B-restricted epitopes, the peptide stimulations were aimed at recently identified HLA-C-restricted CMV epitopes, whose presentation resists viral immunomodulation. Because public TCR beta signatures pointed to carriage of CMV infection together with the matching HLA type, the HLA type of each donor mattered for the analysis. The research as a whole found: In the ex vivo response, HLA-C-restricted CMV-specific TCR beta clonotypes were dominant, and in two of eight donors the single most frequent clonotype came from this HLA-C-restricted group. Cumulative frequency of public TCR beta family members discriminated carriers of CMV infection plus the relevant HLA type in this cohort and an independent roughly 320-donor cohort.

The treatment or condition label here, explained by the study, means: in vitro stimulation with specific CMV peptide epitopes to enrich CMV-specific T cells. The reads were generated on an Illumina HiSeq 1500. TCRdb handled the public reads itself, with Q25 trimming in fastp and clone calling in MiXCR, and kept productive beta chains. Rows with one shared CDR3 protein collapse into an entry with the most common genes and DNA. Across this sample there are hundreds of thousands of distinct CDR3 sequences, with about 29% seen only once. The ten top clones hold around 19% of the sample. The CDR3 covers 15 residues, taking in both the cysteine and the phenylalanine. Only the CDR3 portion is preserved as DNA: 45 bases, with reading frame beginning at the first base. With regard to this clonotype: The antigen it binds to is not known. An end of the junction does not agree with germline; a read error may underlie this.

Sequencing was performed on cultured PBMCs, taken from culture after CMV antigen stimulation. The chain employs TRBV12-3 or TRBV12-4 and TRBJ2-2, with 11 bases in between that match TRBD1. The clonotype was recovered from a human donor in good health (CMV status not recorded). Some clones in this sample may be carry-over from other donors' samples. The sequenced DNA is TGTGCCAGCACCGCACGGACAGGGGGCACCGGGGAGCTGTCTTTT. This codes for CASTARTGGTGELSF.